This T cell receptor beta chain was found in a study of blood T cell repertoires in COVID-19. For the study at large: Samples taken during acute and convalescent COVID-19 were collected in the United States, Italy and Spain. In each case, the material was cDNA or gDNA derived from T cells, B-cell-depleted T cells, or PBMCs.

The CDR3 contains 15 residues. Germline V gene sequence: CDR1 LNHDA, CDR2 SQIVND (reference sequence). V was shortened by 5 bases and J by 9 bases, with 17 bases between the two germline ends. Methods used by the authors: Estimation of nucleated cell counts relied on the amplification of reference gene primers. Using immunoSEQ multiplex PCR, the repertoire was profiled, and TCRdb retains in-frame clones only, with some absent. V, J and clone size derive from that table, while D and trimming were established from the DNA sequence. Seen here are some 210,000 clones, 84% observed once, and the top ten hold roughly 7.6%.

This receptor was obtained from a woman aged 50 to 60 with active or convalescent COVID-19. Specimen: peripheral blood. The chain employs TRBV19 and TRBJ1-6, with D tentatively TRBD1 (6 bases). The DNA for the CDR3 is TGTGCCAGTAGTGGCAGGGGATTTGAAAGTTCACCCCTCCACTTT. It translates to CASSGRGFESSPLHF.